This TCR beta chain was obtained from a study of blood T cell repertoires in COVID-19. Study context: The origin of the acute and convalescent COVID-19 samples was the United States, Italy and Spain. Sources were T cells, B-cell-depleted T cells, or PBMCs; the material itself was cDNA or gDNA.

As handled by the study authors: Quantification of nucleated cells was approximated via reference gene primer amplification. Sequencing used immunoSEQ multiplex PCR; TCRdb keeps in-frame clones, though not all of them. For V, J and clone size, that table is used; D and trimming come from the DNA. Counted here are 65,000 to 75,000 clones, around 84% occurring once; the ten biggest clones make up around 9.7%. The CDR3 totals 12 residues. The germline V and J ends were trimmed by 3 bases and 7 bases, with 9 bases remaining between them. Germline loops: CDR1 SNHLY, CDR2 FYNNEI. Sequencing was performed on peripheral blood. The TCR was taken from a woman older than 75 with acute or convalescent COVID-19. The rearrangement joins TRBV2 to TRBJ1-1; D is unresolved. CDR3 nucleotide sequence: TGTGCCAGCAGTGATCGGGAGGGTGAAGCTTTCTTT. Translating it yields CASSDREGEAFF.